These T cell receptor beta chains were read from a single sample in a study of cytomegalovirus exposure and HLA in healthy donors. The method was immunoSEQ multiplex PCR; TCRdb's version includes in-frame clones alone and lacks a portion of them. The sample has about 94,000 clones, around 77% seen once. Sequences were obtained from PBMCs. The source is a man aged 25 to 40 in good health and CMV-seronegative. Each CDR3 is given with its conserved first and last residue. The D gene is left open where the match is weak. A clone size is listed for some rows: how often the clone was seen (once, few, many), or a class if it is expanded.

>TRBJ1-6|TRBD1|.|TRBV4-2
TGTGCCAGCAGCCTAGAACAGGGGGCCGAATCACCCCTCCACTTT
CASSLEQGAESPLHF
>TRBJ1-1|.|.|TRBV7-9
TGTGCCAGCAGCTTAGTTGCAGGGGACGCTGAAGCTTTCTTT
CASSLVAGDAEAFF
>TRBJ2-7|.|few|TRBV21-1
TGTGCCAGCAGCAATCGTAAGGACTCACCCAGCTCCTACGAGCAGTACTTC
CASSNRKDSPSSYEQYF
>TRBJ1-4|TRBD1|.|TRBV5-1
TGCGCCAGCAGCTCGGAGACAGGGACCAATGAAAAACTGTTTTTT
CASSSETGTNEKLFF
>TRBJ1-1|TRBD1|.|TRBV7-9
TGTGCCAGCAGTGAAGGGGGCTGGGACACTGAAGCTTTCTTT
CASSEGGWDTEAFF
>TRBJ2-1|TRBD2|.|TRBV7-2
TGTGCCAGCAGCTTACGCAGACTAGCGGGACTGTATGAGCAGTTCTTC
CASSLRRLAGLYEQFF
>TRBJ2-2|.|few|TRBV5-4
TGTGCCAGCAGCTTGGTCGGCACCGGGGAGCTGTTTTTT
CASSLVGTGELFF
>TRBJ2-1|TRBD2|.|TRBV2
TGTGCCAGCAGTGAATTCAGAAAGAGCGGGGGATACAATGAGCAGTTCTTC
CASSEFRKSGGYNEQFF
>TRBJ1-4|.|.|TRBV28
TGTGCCAGCAGATTTACAGGAGAAACTAATGAAAAACTGTTTTTT
CASRFTGETNEKLFF
>TRBJ2-2|.|few|TRBV7-9
TGTGCCAGCAGCTTAGGTTTCATGGGGGAGCTGTTTTTT
CASSLGFMGELFF
>TRBJ2-1|.|.|TRBV6-1
TGTGCCAGCAGTGAACTGACAGGCTACAATGAGCAGTTCTTC
CASSELTGYNEQFF
>TRBJ2-3|.|.|TRBV25-1
TGTGCCAACTATAGCACAGATACGCAGTATTTT
CANYSTDTQYF
>TRBJ2-7|.|.|TRBV5-1
TGCGCCAGCAGCTTGGTCCCGGGAGCCGACGAGCAGTACTTC
CASSLVPGADEQYF
>TRBJ2-7|.|.|TRBV6-5
TGTGCCAGCCGAAATGGACAGTCCTACGAGCAGTACTTC
CASRNGQSYEQYF
>TRBJ2-2|.|few|TRBV6-5
TGTGCCAGCAGTACTGCAGGGTCCGGGGAGCTGTTTTTT
CASSTAGSGELFF
>TRBJ1-5|.|.|TRBV19
TGTGCCAGTACCCGGACAGCCCATAGCAATCAGCCCCAGCATTTT
CASTRTAHSNQPQHF
>TRBJ2-2|TRBD1|.|TRBV19
TGTGCCAGTAGTGGGGACAGGGCGAACACCGGGGAGCTGTTTTTT
CASSGDRANTGELFF
>TRBJ1-1|TRBD1|once|TRBV28
TGTGCCAGCAGTTTTGGACAGGGGAACACTGAAGCTTTCTTT
CASSFGQGNTEAFF
>TRBJ2-7|.|few|TRBV28
TGTGCCAGCAGTTTTGGGGACACGAGCTCCTACGAGCAGTACTTC
CASSFGDTSSYEQYF
>TRBJ1-1|.|.|TRBV28
TGTGCCAGCTTGTCCCTTGACAGGCTGCACACTGAAGCTTTCTTT
CASLSLDRLHTEAFF
>TRBJ1-2|.|.|TRBV27
TGTGCCAGCAGTGCCGTGGGGGGAGTTAACTATGGCTACACCTTC
CASSAVGGVNYGYTF
>TRBJ2-7|.|.|TRBV11-2
TGTGCCAGCAGCTTAGGGGGGACAACGAGCTACGAGCAGTACTTC
CASSLGGTTSYEQYF
>TRBJ1-1|TRBD1|.|TRBV7-2
TGTGCCAGCAGCCAGCGACAGGGCACTGAAGCTTTCTTT
CASSQRQGTEAFF
>TRBJ2-1|TRBD2|.|TRBV30
TGTGCCTGGAGTGTACGGGTTCGACTAGCGGGTAGGACGACCTACAATGAGCAGTTCTTC
CAWSVRVRLAGRTTYNEQFF
>TRBJ2-1|.|few|TRBV7-9
TGTGCCAGCAGCTTAGTCAGCGGAACTACCTTCAATGAGCAGTTCTTC
CASSLVSGTTFNEQFF
>TRBJ2-7|.|.|TRBV5-1
TGCGCCAGCAGCACCCGGGCTGGAGGGGAGCAGTACTTC
CASSTRAGGEQYF
>TRBJ1-2|TRBD1|.|TRBV10-3
TGTGCCATCAGTGAGTTTACAGACAGGGATAGCTATGGCTACACCTTC
CAISEFTDRDSYGYTF
>TRBJ2-7|TRBD2|.|TRBV10-3
TGTGCCATCAGTGAGGGTAGCGGGACCGGCTCCTACGAGCAGTACTTC
CAISEGSGTGSYEQYF
>TRBJ1-5|.|.|TRBV19
TGTGCCAGTAGATGGGGCGTTGGAAATCAGCCCCAGCATTTT
CASRWGVGNQPQHF
>TRBJ2-5|TRBD2|few|TRBV29-1
TGCAGCGTTGGTTCCCGACTAGCGGGGGGCCACAAAGAGACCCAGTACTTC
CSVGSRLAGGHKETQYF
>TRBJ1-5|.|few|TRBV6-1
TGTGCCAGCACCGATCGGGTGGGCAATCAGCCCCAGCATTTT
CASTDRVGNQPQHF
>TRBJ1-4|.|.|TRBV5-1
TGCGCCAGCAGCTTGGGGCAGGGTAATGAAAAACTGTTTTTT
CASSLGQGNEKLFF
>TRBJ1-2|TRBD1|few|TRBV10-2
TGCGCCAGCAGACCACAGGGGGCAGGAGGCTACACCTTC
CASRPQGAGGYTF
>TRBJ1-2|.|.|TRBV28
TGTGCCAGCAGTTTTTCTGGGACAACTTTTAACTATGGCTACACCTTC
CASSFSGTTFNYGYTF
>TRBJ1-1|.|.|TRBV5-1
TGCGCCAGCAGCTTTTTCCTCACGGGGGTGGACACTGAAGCTTTCTTT
CASSFFLTGVDTEAFF
>TRBJ1-1|.|.|TRBV6-1
TGTGCCAGCAGTGAAGGGATCGGGGCTTTCTTT
CASSEGIGAFF
>TRBJ1-4|.|.|TRBV4-3
TGCGCCAGCAGCCAAGACAGGACAATAGAAAAACTGTTTTTT
CASSQDRTIEKLFF
>TRBJ2-2|.|once|TRBV6-4
TGTGCCAGCAGTGACTCTAGTTCCACCGGGGAGCTGTTTTTT
CASSDSSSTGELFF
>TRBJ2-3|TRBD2|.|TRBV4-2
TGTGCCAGCAGCCAAGGTAAGCGGGAGGTGCTCGATACGCAGTATTTT
CASSQGKREVLDTQYF
>TRBJ2-7|TRBD1|.|TRBV5-6
TGTGCCAGCAGCTTGTCTACGGCCGGGACAGGGTTCTACGAGCAGTACTTC
CASSLSTAGTGFYEQYF
>TRBJ1-4|.|.|TRBV15
TGTGCCACCAGCAGAGGGCAGGGCCGGGTCTCTAATGAAAAACTGTTTTTT
CATSRGQGRVSNEKLFF
>TRBJ2-7|TRBD1|.|TRBV5-4
TGTGCCAGCAGCTTGGGGGGACAGAGAGTCTCCTACGAGCAGTACTTC
CASSLGGQRVSYEQYF
>TRBJ2-5|.|.|TRBV2
TGTGCCAGCAGTTTGATCCCAGGGATCCAAGAGACCCAGTACTTC
CASSLIPGIQETQYF
>TRBJ1-5|TRBD1|.|TRBV4-1
TGCGCCAGCAGCCCCGGACAGGGGCGGCAAGGCAATCAGCCCCAGCATTTT
CASSPGQGRQGNQPQHF
>TRBJ2-3|TRBD2|once|TRBV7-2
TGTGCCAGCAGCTTAGTAGCGGGGGGGTACACAGATACGCAGTATTTT
CASSLVAGGYTDTQYF